This T cell receptor (beta chain) is drawn from a study of blood T cells in healthy people across ages. Study-wide results and caveats: Roughly linearly, TCR beta diversity per million T cells fell as age increased.

Extraction of total RNA produced a minimum of 5.5 micrograms from each sample. Through a sample-barcoded 5' primer and a J-beta primer mix, a second PCR was run for roughly 6 to 11 cycles. Template switching added a 12-random-nucleotide identifier to every cDNA molecule. TCRdb processed the 5' RACE reads anew with MiXCR; each CDR3 protein has one entry. The top ten hold roughly 24% of the sample, which has roughly 730,000 distinct CDR3 sequences, roughly three fifths seen once. Remarks on this clonotype: Its antigen is currently unknown.

The CDR3 has 10 residues. Germline CDR1 and CDR2: DFQATT and SNEGSKA (reference sequence). Trimming cost V 8 bases and J 7 bases, with 12 bases left between them. The sequencing sample was made of blood. The TCR originated in a man between 40 and 49 years old in good health. This chain links TRBV20-1 with TRBJ2-7, with unresolved D. CDR3 DNA sequence: TGCAGTTGGGCTGACAATGAGCAGTACTTC. This translates into CSWADNEQYF.